These 13 T cell receptor beta chains were all obtained from the same sample, sequenced in a study of blood T cell repertoires in COVID-19. Repertoires were generated with immunoSEQ multiplex PCR, while TCRdb's copy carries only in-frame clones and drops some. The sample lists about 290,000 clones, about 82% occurring once. Input material: peripheral blood. These receptors came from a woman between 50 and 59 years old with active or convalescent COVID-19.

This chain joins TRBV7-9 and TRBJ2-7; D is possibly TRBD2 (5 bases). The CDR3 sequence is 14 residues long. From germline, CDR1 is SEHNR and CDR2 FQNEAQ (reference sequence). V was shortened by 5 bases and J by 2 bases, with 13 bases between the two germline ends. The CDR3 region is CASSDPDGTYEQYF. In DNA, the CDR3 is TGTGCCAGCAGCGACCCGGACGGGACCTACGAGCAGTACTTC.

The rearrangement joins TRBV27 to TRBJ1-5, with D perhaps TRBD1 (6 bases). V was trimmed by 6 bases and J by 2 bases, leaving 14 bases between them. Looked up from germline, CDR1 is MNHEY and CDR2 is SMNVEV (reference sequence). The CDR3 contains 15 residues. The CDR3 region has the DNA TGTGCCAGCAGGGGGGGGCGTTCGCGCAATCAGCCCCAGCATTTT. Its protein is CASRGGRSRNQPQHF.

The chain uses TRBV24-1 and TRBJ2-4; TRBD2 might be the D (5 bases). The V end lost 5 bases, the J end lost 11 bases, and 15 bases lay between the germline ends. The germline CDR1 and CDR2 sequences are KGHDR and SFDVKD. CDR3 length: 13 amino acids. The CDR3 DNA reads as TGTGCCACCAGTGGCTCCGGGAATGGCGTTCAGTACTTC. The encoded protein is CATSGSGNGVQYF.

J is TRBJ2-3 and V is TRBV7-8, with 9 bases matching TRBD2. Unmatched junction bases numbered 22, after V lost 3 bases and J lost 0 bases. This CDR3 contains 22 residues. From germline, CDR1 is SGHVS and CDR2 FQNEAQ. In nucleotides, the CDR3 is TGTGCCAGCAGCTTCGGGGTCCGAAGGGGCGGGAGGGCCGTCGGTAGCACAGATACGCAGTATTTT. Amino acid sequence: CASSFGVRRGGRAVGSTDTQYF.

The rearrangement links TRBV29-1 to TRBJ2-5; 9 nucleotides line up with TRBD1. This CDR3 spans 13 amino acids. Germline V gene sequence: CDR1 SQVTM, CDR2 ANQGSEA. V was pared by 6 bases and J by 0 bases, with 2 bases of the junction left unmatched. The CDR3 protein is CSVGTGNQETQYF. The CDR3 nucleotides read TGCAGCGTAGGGACAGGGAACCAAGAGACCCAGTACTTC. Full variable domain (remainder filled in from reference TRBV29-1 and TRBJ2-5): SAVISQKPSRDICQRGTSLTIQCQVDSQVTMMFWYRQQPGQSLTLIATANQGSEATYESGFVIDKFPISRPNLTFSTLTVSNMSPEDSSIYLCSVGTGNQETQYFGPGTRLLVL.

The chain combines TRBV5-1 with TRBJ2-1, with 9 nucleotides matching TRBD1. The germline CDR1 and CDR2 sequences are SGHRS and YFSETQ. The V and J ends lost 0 bases and 6 bases, in that order; junction bases with no gene match: 10. The CDR3 sequence is 17 residues long. CDR3 protein: CASSLGGRTGVVNEQFF. The DNA for the CDR3 is TGCGCCAGCAGCTTGGGGGGTAGGACAGGGGTTGTCAATGAGCAGTTCTTC.

The chain has TRBV10-3 and TRBJ1-2, with D tentatively TRBD1 (6 bases). There are 13 residues in the CDR3. The V end lost 6 bases, the J end lost 7 bases, and 15 bases lay between the germline ends. CDR1 ENHRY and CDR2 SYGVKD come from the germline V gene. The CDR3, as DNA: TGTGCCATCAGCCCAGGGGCGGCGGTTGGCTACACCTTC. This gives the protein CAISPGAAVGYTF.

The V gene is TRBV5-5, the J gene TRBJ2-5, with 8 nucleotides matching TRBD2. The germline V gene has CDR1 SGHKS and CDR2 YYEKEE (reference sequence). J lost 3 bases, V lost 2 bases, and 9 bases had no gene match. This CDR3 spans 16 amino acids. The CDR3 is CASSFIAGRHEETQYF. The CDR3 DNA sequence: TGTGCCAGCAGCTTCATAGCGGGGAGGCATGAAGAGACCCAGTACTTC. Drawing the rest from reference TRBV5-5 and TRBJ2-5, the complete variable domain is DAGVTQSPTHLIKTRGQQVTLRCSPISGHKSVSWYQQVLGQGPQFIFQYYEKEERGRGNFPDRFSARQFPNYSSELNVNALLLGDSALYLCASSFIAGRHEETQYFGPGTRLLVL.

Comments on this clone: The sample contains more than one DNA sequence encoding this CDR3. Here the CDR3 DNA reads TGTGCCAGCAGGACCGACAGGGATTATGGCTACACCTTC. Translated, it gives CASRTDRDYGYTF. The chain links TRBV6-5 to TRBJ1-2, with 7 nucleotides matching TRBD1. Germline lookup yields CDR1 MNHEY and CDR2 SVGAGI. The CDR3 is 13 residues long. J was trimmed by 5 bases and V by 6 bases; bases with no gene match: 6.

J is TRBJ2-3 and V is TRBV11-2; weak D call: TRBD2 (6 bases). The V gene's germline CDR1 is SGHAT and CDR2 FQNNGV. Between the trimmed V and J ends, which lost 0 bases and 4 bases, there was a span of 8 bases. There are 14 residues in the CDR3. This CDR3 is CASSLDGGADTQYF. CDR3 DNA: TGTGCCAGCAGCTTAGATGGAGGGGCAGATACGCAGTATTTT.

The V gene is TRBV4-2, the J gene TRBJ2-1; D perhaps matches TRBD2 (6 bases). This CDR3 comprises 17 residues. V lost 0 bases to trimming and J lost 5 bases, with 17 bases between them. CDR1 LGHNA and CDR2 YNFKEQ come from the germline V gene. The CDR3 DNA sequence: TGTGCCAGCAGCCAAGAGGAGGGGCTAGCTACTCACAATGAGCAGTTCTTC. This sequence encodes CASSQEEGLATHNEQFF.

The chain links TRBV14 to TRBJ1-1; the D gene is possibly TRBD1 (6 bases). The CDR3 totals 15 residues. V gave up 3 bases and J gave up 0 bases, with 11 bases separating them. CDR1 and CDR2 (germline): SGHDN, FVKESK. The CDR3 coding sequence is TGTGCCAGCAGCCATCTCAGGGGCATGAACACTGAAGCTTTCTTT. Protein: CASSHLRGMNTEAFF.

The chain links TRBV5-1 to TRBJ2-5; TRBD2 might be the D (6 bases). V was clipped by 0 bases and J by 4 bases, with 10 bases between them. The CDR3 is 14 amino acids. The germline gives CDR1 SGHRS, CDR2 YFSETQ. DNA for the CDR3: TGCGCCAGCAGCTTGGCCGGAGGGTCAGAGACCCAGTACTTC. Translation: CASSLAGGSETQYF.